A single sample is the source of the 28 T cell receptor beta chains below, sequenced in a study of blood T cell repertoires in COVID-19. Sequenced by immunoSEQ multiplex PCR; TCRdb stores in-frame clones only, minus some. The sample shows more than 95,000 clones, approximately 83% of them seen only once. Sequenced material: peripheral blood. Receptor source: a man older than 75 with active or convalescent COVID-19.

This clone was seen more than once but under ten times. CDR3: CTSSHSNSPLHF. The DNA for the CDR3 is TGCACCAGCAGCCATAGTAATTCACCCCTCCACTTT. The chain joins TRBV1 to TRBJ1-6. TRBV1 is a pseudogene. This CDR3 has 12 residues.

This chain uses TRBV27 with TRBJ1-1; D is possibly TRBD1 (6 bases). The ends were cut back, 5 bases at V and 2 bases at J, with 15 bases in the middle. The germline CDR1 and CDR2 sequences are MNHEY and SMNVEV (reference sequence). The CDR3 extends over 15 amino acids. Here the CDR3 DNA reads TGTGCCAGCAGTACCGCACAGGGAGCCAACACTGAAGCTTTCTTT. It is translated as CASSTAQGANTEAFF.

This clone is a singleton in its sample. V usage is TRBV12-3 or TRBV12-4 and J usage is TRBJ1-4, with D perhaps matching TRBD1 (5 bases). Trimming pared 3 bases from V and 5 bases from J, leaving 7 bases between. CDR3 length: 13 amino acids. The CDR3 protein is CASSFWTNEKLFF. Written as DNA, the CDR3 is TGTGCCAGCAGTTTCTGGACAAATGAAAAACTGTTTTTT.

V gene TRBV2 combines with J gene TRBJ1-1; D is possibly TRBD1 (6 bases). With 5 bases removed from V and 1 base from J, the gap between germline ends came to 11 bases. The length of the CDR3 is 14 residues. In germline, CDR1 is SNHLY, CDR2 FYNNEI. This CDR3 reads CASSQQGRNTEAFF. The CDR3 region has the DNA TGTGCCAGCAGTCAACAGGGTAGGAACACTGAAGCTTTCTTT.

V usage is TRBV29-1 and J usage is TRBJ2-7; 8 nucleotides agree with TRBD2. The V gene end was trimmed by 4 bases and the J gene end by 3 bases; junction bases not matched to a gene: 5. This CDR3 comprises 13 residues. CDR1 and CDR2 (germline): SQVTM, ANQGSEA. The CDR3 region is CSVAPSGGYEQYF. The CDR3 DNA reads TGCAGCGTTGCTCCGAGCGGGGGCTACGAGCAGTACTTC.

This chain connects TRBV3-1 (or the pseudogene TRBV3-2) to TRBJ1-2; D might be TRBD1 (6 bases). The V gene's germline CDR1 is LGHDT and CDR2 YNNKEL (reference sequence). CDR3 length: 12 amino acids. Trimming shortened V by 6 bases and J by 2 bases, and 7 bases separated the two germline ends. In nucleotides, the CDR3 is TGTGCCAGCAGACAGGGCAACTATGGCTACACCTTC. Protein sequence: CASRQGNYGYTF.

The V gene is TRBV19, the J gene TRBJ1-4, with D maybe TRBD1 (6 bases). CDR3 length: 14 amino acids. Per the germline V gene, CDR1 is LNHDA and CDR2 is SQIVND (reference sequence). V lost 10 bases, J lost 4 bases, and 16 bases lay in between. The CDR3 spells CATTPGGYNEKLFF. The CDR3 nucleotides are TGTGCCACCACCCCGGGGGGCTATAATGAAAAACTGTTTTTT.

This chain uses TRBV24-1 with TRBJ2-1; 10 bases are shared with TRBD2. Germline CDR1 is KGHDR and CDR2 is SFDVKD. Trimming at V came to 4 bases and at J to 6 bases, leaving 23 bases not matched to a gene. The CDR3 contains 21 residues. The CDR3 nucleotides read TGTGCCACCAGTGACTCCGATTCGCTAGCGGGAGTGTTCTCCCCTAGCAATGAGCAGTTCTTC. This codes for CATSDSDSLAGVFSPSNEQFF.

The CDR3 sequence: CSVVIRVGSPLHF. CDR3 sequence (DNA): TGCAGCGTTGTTATCAGGGTCGGCTCACCCCTCCACTTT. This chain joins TRBV29-1 and TRBJ1-6, with D tentatively TRBD1 (5 bases). The length of the CDR3 is 13 residues. CDR1 and CDR2 (germline): SQVTM, ANQGSEA. Trimming took 4 bases from V and 10 from J, leaving 14 bases between them.

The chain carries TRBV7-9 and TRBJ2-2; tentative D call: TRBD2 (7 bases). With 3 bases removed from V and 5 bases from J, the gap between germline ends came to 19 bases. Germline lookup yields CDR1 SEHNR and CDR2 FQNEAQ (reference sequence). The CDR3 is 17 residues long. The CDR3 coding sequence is TGTGCCAGCAGCTTGAGGCTACGGGGGGCGAGGACCGGGGAGCTGTTTTTT. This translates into CASSLRLRGARTGELFF. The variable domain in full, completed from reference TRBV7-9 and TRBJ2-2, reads DTGVSQNPRHKITKRGQNVTFRCDPISEHNRLYWYRQTLGQGPEFLTYFQNEAQLEKSRLLSDRFSAERPKGSFSTLEIQRTEQGDSAMYLCASSLRLRGARTGELFFGEGSRLTVL.

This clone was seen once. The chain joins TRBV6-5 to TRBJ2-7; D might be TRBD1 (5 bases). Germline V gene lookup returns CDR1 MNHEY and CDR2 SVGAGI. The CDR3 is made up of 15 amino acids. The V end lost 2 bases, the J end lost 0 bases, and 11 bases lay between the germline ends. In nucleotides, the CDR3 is TGTGCCAGCAGTTACGGGTCAGGGTCCTCCTACGAGCAGTACTTC. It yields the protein CASSYGSGSSYEQYF.

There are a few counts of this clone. The CDR3 loop is CAISDDVGGTSGSEFF. DNA of the CDR3: TGTGCCATCAGTGACGATGTAGGGGGAACTAGCGGGAGTGAGTTCTTC. The J gene is TRBJ2-1, the V gene TRBV10-3; 11 bases are shared with TRBD2. Germline V lookup: CDR1 ENHRY, CDR2 SYGVKD. With 3 bases clipped from V and 14 bases from J, the junction kept 15 bases outside the gene matches. The CDR3 is made up of 16 amino acids.

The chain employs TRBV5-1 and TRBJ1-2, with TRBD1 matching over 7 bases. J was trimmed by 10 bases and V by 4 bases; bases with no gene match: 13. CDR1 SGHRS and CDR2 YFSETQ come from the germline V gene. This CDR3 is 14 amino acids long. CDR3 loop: CASSTGTDLRAYTF. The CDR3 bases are TGCGCCAGCAGCACGGGGACAGACCTCCGGGCCTACACCTTC. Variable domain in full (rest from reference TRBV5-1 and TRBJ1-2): KAGVTQTPRYLIKTRGQQVTLSCSPISGHRSVSWYQQTPGQGLQFLFEYFSETQRNKGNFPGRFSGRQFSNSRSEMNVSTLELGDSALYLCASSTGTDLRAYTFGSGTRLTVV.

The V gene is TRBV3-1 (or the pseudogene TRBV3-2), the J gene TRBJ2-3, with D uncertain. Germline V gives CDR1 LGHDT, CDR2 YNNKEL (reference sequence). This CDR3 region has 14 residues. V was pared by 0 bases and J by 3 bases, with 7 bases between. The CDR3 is CASSQDSRTDTQYF. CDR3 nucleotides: TGTGCCAGCAGCCAAGATTCCAGGACAGATACGCAGTATTTT.

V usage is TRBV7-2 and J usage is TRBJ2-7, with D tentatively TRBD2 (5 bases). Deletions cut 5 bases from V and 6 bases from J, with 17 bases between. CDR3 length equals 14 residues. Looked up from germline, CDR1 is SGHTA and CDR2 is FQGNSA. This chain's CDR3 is CASSRPSLGSEQYF. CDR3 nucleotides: TGTGCCAGCAGCCGCCCTAGCTTAGGAAGCGAGCAGTACTTC.

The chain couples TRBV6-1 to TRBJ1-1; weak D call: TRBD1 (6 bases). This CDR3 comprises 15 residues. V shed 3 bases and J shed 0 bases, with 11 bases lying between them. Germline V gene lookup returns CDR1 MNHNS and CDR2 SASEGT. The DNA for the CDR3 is TGTGCCAGCAGTGAGCAGGGACACCTGAACACTGAAGCTTTCTTT. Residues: CASSEQGHLNTEAFF.

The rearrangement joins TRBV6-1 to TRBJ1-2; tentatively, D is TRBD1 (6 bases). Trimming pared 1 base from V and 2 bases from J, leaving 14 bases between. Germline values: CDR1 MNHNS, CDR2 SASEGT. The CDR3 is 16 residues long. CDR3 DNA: TGTGCCAGCAGTGAAGTTCCCCGGACAGTGAACTATGGCTACACCTTC. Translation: CASSEVPRTVNYGYTF.

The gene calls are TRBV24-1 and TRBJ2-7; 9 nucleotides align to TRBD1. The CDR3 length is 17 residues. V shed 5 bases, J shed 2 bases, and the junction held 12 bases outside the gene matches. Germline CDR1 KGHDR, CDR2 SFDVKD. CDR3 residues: CATSGPGQGSQAYEQYF. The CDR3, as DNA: TGTGCCACCAGTGGACCGGGACAGGGATCCCAGGCCTACGAGCAGTACTTC.

The CDR3 sequence: CASSSTGGSNQPQHF. CDR3 coding DNA: TGTGCCAGCAGTTCGACAGGGGGGAGCAATCAGCCCCAGCATTTT. The genes are TRBV27 and TRBJ1-5; the match to TRBD1 covers 9 bases. Germline assignment: CDR1 MNHEY and CDR2 SMNVEV (reference sequence). This CDR3 has 15 amino acids. Trimming at V came to 4 bases and at J to 1 base, leaving 2 bases not matched to a gene.

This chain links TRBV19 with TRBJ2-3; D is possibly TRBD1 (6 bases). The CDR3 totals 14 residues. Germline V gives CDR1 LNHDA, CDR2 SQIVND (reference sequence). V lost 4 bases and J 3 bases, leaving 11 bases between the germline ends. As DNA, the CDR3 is TGTGCCAGTAGTACGGACAGCGCGACAGATACGCAGTATTTT. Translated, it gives CASSTDSATDTQYF.

The CDR3 DNA reads as TGTGCCTGGGGTCGCAACACTAATTCACCCCTCCACTTT. It encodes CAWGRNTNSPLHF. The J gene is TRBJ1-6, the V gene TRBV30; no reliable D call. This CDR3 comprises 13 residues. The V gene's germline CDR1 is GTSNPN and CDR2 SVGIG (reference sequence). V was pared by 5 bases and J by 6 bases, with 11 bases between.

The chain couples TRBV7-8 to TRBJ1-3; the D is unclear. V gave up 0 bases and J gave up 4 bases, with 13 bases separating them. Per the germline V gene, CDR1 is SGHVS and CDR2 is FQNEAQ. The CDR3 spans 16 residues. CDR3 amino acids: CASSLASAPVGNTIYF. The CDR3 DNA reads TGTGCCAGCAGCTTAGCATCTGCCCCGGTAGGAAACACCATATATTTT.

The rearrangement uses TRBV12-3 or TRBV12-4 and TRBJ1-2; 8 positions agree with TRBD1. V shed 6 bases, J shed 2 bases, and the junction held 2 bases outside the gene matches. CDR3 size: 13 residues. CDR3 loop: CASSRGLNYGYTF. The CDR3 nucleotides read TGTGCCAGCAGCAGGGGGCTCAACTATGGCTACACCTTC.

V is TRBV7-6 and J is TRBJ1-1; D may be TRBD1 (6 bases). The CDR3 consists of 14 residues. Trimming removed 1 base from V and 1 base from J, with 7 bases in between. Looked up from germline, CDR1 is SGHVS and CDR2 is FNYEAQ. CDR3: CASSLVGGNTEAFF. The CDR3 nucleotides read TGTGCCAGCAGCTTAGTAGGGGGGAACACTGAAGCTTTCTTT. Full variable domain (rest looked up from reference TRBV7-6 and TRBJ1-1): GAGVSQSPRYKVTKRGQDVALRCDPISGHVSLYWYRQALGQGPEFLTYFNYEAQQDKSGLPNDRFSAERPEGSISTLTIQRTEQRDSAMYRCASSLVGGNTEAFFGQGTRLTVV.

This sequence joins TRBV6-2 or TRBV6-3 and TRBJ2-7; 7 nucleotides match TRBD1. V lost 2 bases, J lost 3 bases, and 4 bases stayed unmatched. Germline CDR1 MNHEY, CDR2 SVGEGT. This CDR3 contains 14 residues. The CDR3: CASSYRTGYYEQYF. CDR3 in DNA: TGTGCCAGCAGTTACCGGACAGGCTACTACGAGCAGTACTTC.

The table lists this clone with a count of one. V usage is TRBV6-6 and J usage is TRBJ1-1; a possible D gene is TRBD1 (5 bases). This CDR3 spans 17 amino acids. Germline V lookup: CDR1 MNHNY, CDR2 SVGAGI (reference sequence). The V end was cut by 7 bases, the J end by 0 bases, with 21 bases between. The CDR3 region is CASNRGRGTTMNTEAFF. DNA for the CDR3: TGTGCCAGCAATCGGGGTCGGGGGACTACCATGAACACTGAAGCTTTCTTT.

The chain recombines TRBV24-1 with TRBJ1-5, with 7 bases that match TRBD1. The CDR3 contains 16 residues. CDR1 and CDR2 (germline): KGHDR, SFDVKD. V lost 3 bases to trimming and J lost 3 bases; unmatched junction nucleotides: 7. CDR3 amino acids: CATSDTGAPPNQPQHF. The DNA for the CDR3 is TGTGCCACCAGTGATACAGGGGCGCCACCCAATCAGCCCCAGCATTTT.

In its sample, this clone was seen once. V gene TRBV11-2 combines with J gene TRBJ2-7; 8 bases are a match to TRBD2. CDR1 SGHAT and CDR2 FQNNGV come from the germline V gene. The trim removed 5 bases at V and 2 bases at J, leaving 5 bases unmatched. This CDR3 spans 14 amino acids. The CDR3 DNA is TGTGCCAGCAGCCCGCGGGGGGTCCCCTACGAGCAGTACTTC. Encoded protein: CASSPRGVPYEQYF.